A single sample is the source of the 24 T cell receptor beta chains below, sequenced in a study of Ad26.COV2.S vaccination and SARS-CoV-2 variants. As to treatment: roughly 18 received Ad26.COV2.S at low or high dose, single or two shots; about five received placebo; per-sample allocation not given. Sampling happened 63 days after the first vaccine or placebo injection. The assay was immunoSEQ multiplex PCR, and TCRdb's table has in-frame clones only and misses some. The data hold some 500,000 clones, with 89% observed a single time. The source was peripheral blood, collected in a trial of Ad26.COV2.S vaccine versus placebo. These receptor sequences come from a person aged 18-60 years who received the Ad26.COV2.S COVID-19 vaccine or a placebo.

CDR3 residues: CASSQTSGGAYNEQFF. DNA for the CDR3: TGCGCCAGCAGCCAGACTAGCGGGGGGGCATACAATGAGCAGTTCTTC. The chain combines TRBV4-3 with TRBJ2-1; 14 bases line up with TRBD2. V lost 3 bases to trimming and J lost 4 bases; unmatched junction nucleotides: 2. Germline V gene data show CDR1 as LGHNA and CDR2 as YSLEER. CDR3 length: 16 residues.

The rearrangement joins TRBV5-1 to TRBJ1-6, with D perhaps matching TRBD1 (5 bases). CDR3 length: 17 residues. Trimming pared 2 bases from V and 5 bases from J, leaving 17 bases between. Per the germline V gene, CDR1 is SGHRS and CDR2 is YFSETQ. In nucleotides, the CDR3 is TGCGCCAGCAGCTTTTCAGGGTTACTCCTGGATAATTCACCCCTCCACTTT. This codes for CASSFSGLLLDNSPLHF.

This chain uses TRBV19 with TRBJ2-5; 7 positions agree with TRBD1. Germline CDR1 LNHDA, CDR2 SQIVND (reference sequence). Losses at the gene ends were 4 bases for V and 3 bases for J; bases not matched to a gene: 2. The CDR3 sequence is 13 residues long. This CDR3 reads CASSRDRKETQYF. The CDR3 DNA follows: TGTGCCAGTAGTAGGGACAGAAAAGAGACCCAGTACTTC.

This clone has just one count. V usage is TRBV6-5 and J usage is TRBJ2-2; the D call may be TRBD1 or TRBD2 (6 bases each). Germline V gene sequence: CDR1 MNHEY, CDR2 SVGAGI. There are 14 residues in the CDR3. V gave up 2 bases and J gave up 11 bases, with 15 bases separating them. The CDR3 spells CASSYPGAYGELFF. CDR3 coding DNA: TGTGCCAGCAGTTACCCGGGGGCTTATGGCGAGCTGTTTTTT.

The V call is TRBV11-3, the J call TRBJ2-1, with D maybe TRBD2 (6 bases). The CDR3 length is 12 residues. V was shortened by 5 bases and J by 8 bases, with 10 bases between the two germline ends. Germline-derived CDR1 and CDR2 are SGHNT and YENEEA. Written as DNA, the CDR3 is TGTGCCAGCAGCCTTGGGACTCATGAGCAGTTCTTC. Its translation: CASSLGTHEQFF.

V usage is TRBV6-1 and J usage is TRBJ1-6, with 10 bases aligning to TRBD1. CDR1 is MNHNS, CDR2 SASEGT, per germline. CDR3 length: 17 residues. Germline trimming cut 2 bases from V and 7 bases from J; bases unmatched to any gene: 8. The CDR3 is CASSERRPGQGNSPLHF. For the CDR3, the DNA is TGTGCCAGCAGTGAAAGGAGGCCGGGACAGGGGAATTCACCCCTCCACTTT.

The genes are TRBV7-9 and TRBJ1-3; D is possibly TRBD1 (6 bases). The length of the CDR3 is 14 residues. Per germline, CDR1 SEHNR and CDR2 FQNEAQ (reference sequence). The V gene lost 6 bases and the J gene lost 0 bases, with 9 bases spanning the gap. CDR3 loop: CASRDRLSGNTIYF. The DNA of the CDR3 is TGTGCCAGCAGAGACAGGCTCTCTGGAAACACCATATATTTT.

The rearrangement links TRBV19 to TRBJ2-7; D unresolved. The CDR3 spans 15 residues. Per germline, CDR1 LNHDA and CDR2 SQIVND (reference sequence). Trimming pared 5 bases from V and 3 bases from J, leaving 17 bases between. The CDR3 coding sequence is TGTGCCAGTAGTGGCAGCGAAGGTTTCCTCTACGAGCAGTACTTC. Protein sequence: CASSGSEGFLYEQYF.

This chain uses TRBV24-1 with TRBJ2-2, with D unclear. The V gene's germline CDR1 is KGHDR and CDR2 SFDVKD. CDR3 length: 14 residues. Trimming shortened V by 7 bases and J by 3 bases, and 11 bases separated the two germline ends. The CDR3 sequence is CATSLDGYTGELFF. The DNA for the CDR3 is TGTGCCACCAGCCTGGACGGTTACACCGGGGAGCTGTTTTTT.

V usage is TRBV6-5 and J usage is TRBJ2-7; 10 positions agree with TRBD1. Germline CDR1 reads MNHEY; CDR2 reads SVGAGI. V trimming: 5 bases; J trimming: 4 bases; junction bases outside the gene matches: 5. This CDR3 contains 14 residues. The CDR3 sequence: CASSLRQGAYEQYV. CDR3 nucleotides: TGTGCCAGCAGTCTACGACAGGGGGCTTACGAGCAGTACGTC.

The rearrangement links TRBV5-6 to TRBJ1-6; D may be TRBD1 (5 bases). V was pared by 4 bases and J by 6 bases, with 14 bases between. CDR1 is SGHDT and CDR2 is YYEEEE in the germline V gene. The CDR3 consists of 15 residues. CDR3 in amino acids: CASSGPGGANSPLHF. CDR3 DNA sequence: TGTGCCAGCAGCGGGCCGGGCGGGGCTAATTCACCCCTCCACTTT.

The chain recombines TRBV2 with TRBJ2-4; 10 bases are a match to TRBD1. The J segment lost 7 bases and the V segment lost 8 bases, leaving 5 bases of the junction unmatched. The germline CDR1 and CDR2 sequences are SNHLY and FYNNEI. This CDR3 is built from 13 residues. The CDR3 DNA reads TGTGCCAGCGCGGGACAGGGGTTTAACATTCAGTACTTC. It encodes CASAGQGFNIQYF.

The V gene is TRBV19, the J gene TRBJ1-2, with D hard to call. This CDR3 is built from 15 residues. V was clipped by 4 bases and J by 8 bases, with 20 bases between them. The germline gives CDR1 LNHDA, CDR2 SQIVND (reference sequence). The CDR3 loop reads CASSRIGVQVQGYTF. In DNA, the CDR3 is TGTGCCAGTAGTAGGATTGGTGTGCAGGTCCAAGGCTACACCTTC.

This chain's CDR3 is CASSLRQQGALGYTF. The CDR3 DNA follows: TGTGCCAGCAGCTTACGGCAACAGGGGGCGCTTGGCTACACCTTC. The rearrangement joins TRBV7-2 to TRBJ1-2, with 9 bases that match TRBD1. CDR1 SGHTA and CDR2 FQGNSA come from the germline V gene. The CDR3 has 15 residues. V lost 2 bases to trimming and J lost 7 bases; unmatched junction nucleotides: 8.

The chain uses TRBV7-2 and TRBJ1-2; the match to TRBD1 covers 12 bases. The CDR3 is made up of 16 amino acids. Germline CDR1 SGHTA, CDR2 FQGNSA. The V gene end was trimmed by 3 bases and the J gene end by 10 bases; junction bases not matched to a gene: 12. The CDR3 DNA reads TGTGCCAGCAGCTTGGGACAGGGGGCCCTATGGTTGGTCTACACCTTC. The encoded protein is CASSLGQGALWLVYTF.

This clone was seen only once. V gene TRBV6-5 combines with J gene TRBJ1-2; D is perhaps TRBD1 (6 bases). The CDR3 length is 14 residues. V shed 1 base and J shed 12 bases, with 18 bases lying between them. Looked up from germline, CDR1 is MNHEY and CDR2 is SVGAGI. CDR3 nucleotides: TGTGCCAGCAGTTACTTACAGTCCCCGGGGGCCAACACCTTC. This gives the protein CASSYLQSPGANTF.

The chain uses TRBV15 and TRBJ1-1; TRBD1 is a possible D gene (5 bases). Germline loops: CDR1 LNHNV, CDR2 YYDKDF (reference sequence). The CDR3 totals 14 residues. V was trimmed by 1 base and J by 4 bases, leaving 10 bases between them. The CDR3 DNA sequence: TGTGCCACCAGCAGAGGGGGGGGTACCACTGAAGCTTTCTTT. Amino acid sequence: CATSRGGGTTEAFF.

V gene TRBV7-8 combines with J gene TRBJ1-6; D is uncertain. V was clipped by 0 bases and J by 13 bases, with 16 bases between them. The CDR3 is 15 residues long. The germline gives CDR1 SGHVS, CDR2 FQNEAQ. For the CDR3, the DNA is TGTGCCAGCAGCTTAGCGGACCGGGGATTTGGGCCCCTCCACTTT. Translating gives CASSLADRGFGPLHF. The whole variable domain, filled in from reference TRBV7-8 and TRBJ1-6, reads GAGVSQSPRYKVAKRGQDVALRCDPISGHVSLFWYQQALGQGPEFLTYFQNEAQLDKSGLPSDRFFAERPEGSVSTLKIQRTQQEDSAVYLCASSLADRGFGPLHFGNGTRLTVT.

This rearrangement joins TRBV7-6 to TRBJ1-6; TRBD1 matches 10 bases. The CDR3 spans 16 residues. Per the germline V gene, CDR1 is SGHVS and CDR2 is FNYEAQ. V lost 1 base, J lost 9 bases, and 6 bases stayed unmatched. CDR3 sequence: CASSLESTGGGSPLHF. DNA of the CDR3: TGTGCCAGCAGCTTAGAGTCGACAGGGGGCGGTTCACCCCTCCACTTT.

The chain couples TRBV2 to TRBJ1-4; D possibly corresponds to TRBD1 (5 bases). The CDR3 extends over 16 amino acids. Germline V gene sequence: CDR1 SNHLY, CDR2 FYNNEI. V was pared by 7 bases and J by 4 bases, with 19 bases between. The CDR3 protein is CASKGKAYPLNEKLFF. DNA of the CDR3: TGTGCCAGCAAGGGGAAGGCGTACCCCCTTAATGAAAAACTGTTTTTT.

The gene calls are TRBV7-2 and TRBJ1-2; D uncertain. The ends were cut back, 2 bases at V and 2 bases at J, with 9 bases in the middle. CDR1 is SGHTA and CDR2 is FQGNSA in the germline V gene. The CDR3 totals 14 residues. The DNA of the CDR3 is TGTGCCAGCAGCTTACTGAGGGAGAACTATGGCTACACCTTC. The encoded protein is CASSLLRENYGYTF. Filled out from reference TRBV7-2 and TRBJ1-2, the complete variable domain reads GAGVSQSPSNKVTEKGKDVELRCDPISGHTALYWYRQSLGQGLEFLIYFQGNSAPDKSGLPSDRFSAERTGGSVSTLTIQRTQQEDSAVYLCASSLLRENYGYTFGSGTRLTVV.

CDR3 sequence (DNA): TGCGCCAGCAGCTTAAATATACAGGGCACTGAAGCTTTCTTT. Its translation is CASSLNIQGTEAFF. The chain combines TRBV5-1 with TRBJ1-1; D may be TRBD1 (6 bases). CDR1 and CDR2 (germline): SGHRS, YFSETQ. This CDR3 spans 14 amino acids. V was cut by 2 bases and J by 4 bases, with 12 bases left in between.

This chain uses TRBV3-1 (or the pseudogene TRBV3-2) with TRBJ1-5, with a possible D match to TRBD1 (5 bases). This CDR3 contains 14 residues. Per germline, CDR1 LGHDT and CDR2 YNNKEL (reference sequence). V lost 0 bases and J lost 9, with 12 bases in between. The DNA for the CDR3 is TGTGCCAGCAGCCAAGATGGGGGGTTAGGGCCCCAGCATTTT. Its translation is CASSQDGGLGPQHF.

J is TRBJ2-3 and V is TRBV10-3; D possibly corresponds to TRBD2 (6 bases). V dropped 6 bases and J dropped 3 bases, with 10 bases sitting between them. The CDR3 spans 13 residues. The germline V gene encodes CDR1 ENHRY and CDR2 SYGVKD. The CDR3 DNA reads TGTGCCATCAGGGACTATGGGACAGATACGCAGTATTTT. Translating gives CAIRDYGTDTQYF.